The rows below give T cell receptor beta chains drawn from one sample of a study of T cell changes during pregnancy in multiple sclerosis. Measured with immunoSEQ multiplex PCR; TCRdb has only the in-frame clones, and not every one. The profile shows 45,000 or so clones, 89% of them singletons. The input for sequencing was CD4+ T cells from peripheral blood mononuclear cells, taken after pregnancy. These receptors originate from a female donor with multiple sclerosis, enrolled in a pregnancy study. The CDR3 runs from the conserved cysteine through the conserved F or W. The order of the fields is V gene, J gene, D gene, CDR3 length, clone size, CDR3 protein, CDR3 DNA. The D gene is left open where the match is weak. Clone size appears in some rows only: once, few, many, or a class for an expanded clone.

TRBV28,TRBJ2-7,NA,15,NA,CASSPHLAYSYEQYF,TGTGCCAGCAGTCCCCATCTAGCTTACTCCTACGAGCAGTACTTC
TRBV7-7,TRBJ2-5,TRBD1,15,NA,CASSQGDRTQETQYF,TGTGCTAGCAGCCAAGGGGACAGGACACAAGAGACCCAGTACTTC
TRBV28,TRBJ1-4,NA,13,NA,CASRRDFNEKLFF,TGTGCCAGCAGAAGGGACTTTAATGAAAAACTGTTTTTT
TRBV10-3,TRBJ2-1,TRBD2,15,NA,CAITPTSDPYNEQFF,TGTGCCATCACCCCGACTAGCGACCCCTACAATGAGCAGTTCTTC
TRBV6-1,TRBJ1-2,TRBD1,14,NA,CASVKTGGHYGYTF,TGTGCCAGCGTTAAGACAGGGGGCCACTATGGCTACACCTTC
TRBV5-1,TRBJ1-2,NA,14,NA,CASSLDSSNYGYTF,TGCGCCAGCAGCTTGGACAGTTCTAACTATGGCTACACCTTC
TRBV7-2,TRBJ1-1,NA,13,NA,CASSWSRNIEAFF,TGTGCCAGCAGCTGGTCCAGAAATATTGAAGCTTTCTTT
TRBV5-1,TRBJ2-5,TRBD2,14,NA,CASSLLATQETQYF,TGCGCCAGCAGCTTACTAGCGACGCAAGAGACCCAGTACTTC
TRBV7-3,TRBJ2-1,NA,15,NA,CASSFDQGGYNEQFF,TGTGCCAGCAGCTTCGACCAGGGGGGTTACAATGAGCAGTTCTTC
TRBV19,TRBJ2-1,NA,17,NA,CASTKPGTSASYNEQFF,TGTGCCAGTACGAAGCCCGGGACTTCTGCCTCCTACAATGAGCAGTTCTTC
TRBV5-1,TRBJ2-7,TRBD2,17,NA,CASSSGGLAGAFGEQYF,TGCGCCAGCAGCTCGGGGGGACTAGCGGGAGCTTTTGGCGAGCAGTACTTC
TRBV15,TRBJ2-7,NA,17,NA,CATSREPAGGGLGEQYF,TGTGCCACCAGCAGAGAACCGGCCGGGGGAGGATTGGGCGAGCAGTACTTC
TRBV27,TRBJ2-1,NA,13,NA,CASSSLVENEQFF,TGTGCCAGCAGTTCCCTAGTTGAAAATGAGCAGTTCTTC
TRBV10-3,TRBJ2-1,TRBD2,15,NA,CAISLTSGEGNEQFF,TGTGCCATCAGTCTTACTAGCGGTGAGGGTAATGAGCAGTTCTTC
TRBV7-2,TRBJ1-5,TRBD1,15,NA,CASSLYRGDNQPQHF,TGTGCCAGCAGCCTATACAGGGGCGACAATCAGCCCCAGCATTTT
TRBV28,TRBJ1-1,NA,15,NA,CASILGVFGGTEAFF,NA
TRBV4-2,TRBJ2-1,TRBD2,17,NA,CASSQGHLAGVRYEQFF,TGTGCCAGCAGCCAAGGTCATCTAGCGGGAGTCCGCTATGAGCAGTTCTTC
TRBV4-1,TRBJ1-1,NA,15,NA,CASSQGGRGNTEAFF,TGCGCCAGCAGCCAAGGAGGGCGGGGGAACACTGAAGCTTTCTTT
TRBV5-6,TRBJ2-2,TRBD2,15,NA,CASTRAGAGTGELFF,TGTGCCAGCACCAGAGCGGGGGCGGGCACCGGGGAGCTGTTTTTT
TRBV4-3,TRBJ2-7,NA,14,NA,CASSQDVPPGVQYF,TGCGCCAGCAGCCAAGATGTACCCCCAGGGGTGCAGTACTTC
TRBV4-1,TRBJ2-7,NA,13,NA,CASSRDSLYEQYF,TGCGCCAGCAGCCGGGACTCACTCTACGAGCAGTACTTC
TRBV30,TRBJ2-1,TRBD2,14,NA,CAFLVGLAGGEQFF,TGTGCCTTTCTGGTTGGGCTAGCGGGAGGTGAGCAGTTCTTC
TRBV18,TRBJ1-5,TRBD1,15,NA,CASSPGQGDNQPQHF,TGTGCCAGCTCACCGGGACAGGGTGACAATCAGCCCCAGCATTTT
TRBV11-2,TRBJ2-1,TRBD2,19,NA,CASSLDTAGGLYSYNEQFF,TGTGCCAGCAGCTTAGATACAGCGGGAGGACTCTATTCCTACAATGAGCAGTTCTTC
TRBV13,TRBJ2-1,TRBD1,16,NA,CASSYRTGRGTDEQFF,TGTGCCAGCAGCTACCGGACAGGGAGAGGCACGGATGAGCAGTTCTTC
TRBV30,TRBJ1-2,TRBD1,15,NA,CAWRTDRGANYGYTF,TGTGCCTGGAGGACGGACAGGGGAGCTAACTATGGCTACACCTTC
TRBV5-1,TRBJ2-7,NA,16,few,CASSLAPGRGFHEQYF,TGCGCCAGCAGCTTGGCCCCGGGAAGGGGGTTCCACGAGCAGTACTTC
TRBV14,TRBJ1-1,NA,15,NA,CASSQSQYSNAEAFF,TGTGCCAGCAGCCAATCTCAATACTCAAACGCTGAAGCTTTCTTT
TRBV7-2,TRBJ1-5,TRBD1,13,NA,CASSQGVHQPQHF,TGTGCCAGCAGCCAGGGGGTCCATCAGCCCCAGCATTTT
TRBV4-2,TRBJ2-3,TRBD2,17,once,CASSQTSGRRFADTQYF,TGTGCCAGCAGCCAGACTAGCGGGAGGCGATTCGCAGATACGCAGTATTTT
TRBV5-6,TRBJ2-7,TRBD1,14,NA,CASSLTGVTYEQYF,TGTGCCAGCAGCTTAACAGGGGTCACCTACGAGCAGTACTTC
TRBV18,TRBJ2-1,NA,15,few,CASSPHPLSYNEQFF,TGTGCCAGCTCACCACATCCCCTCTCCTACAATGAGCAGTTCTTC
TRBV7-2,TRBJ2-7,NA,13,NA,CASSRAPGYEQYF,TGTGCCAGCAGTCGAGCGCCGGGCTACGAGCAGTACTTC
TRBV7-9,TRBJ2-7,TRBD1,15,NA,CASSLVLGDSYEQYF,TGTGCCAGCAGCTTAGTCCTGGGGGACAGTTACGAGCAGTACTTC
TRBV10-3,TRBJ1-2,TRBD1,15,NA,CAISESKGGDYGYTF,TGTGCCATCAGTGAGTCGAAAGGGGGCGACTATGGCTACACCTTC
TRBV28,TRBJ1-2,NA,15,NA,CASSLATGWSYGYTF,TGTGCCAGCAGCCTTGCGACAGGTTGGTCGTATGGCTACACCTTC
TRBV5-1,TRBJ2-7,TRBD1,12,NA,CASSWDRVEQYF,TGCGCCAGCAGCTGGGACAGGGTAGAGCAGTACTTC
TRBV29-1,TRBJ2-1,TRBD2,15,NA,CSAAILAGAFNEQFF,TGCAGCGCCGCCATACTAGCGGGAGCTTTTAATGAGCAGTTCTTC
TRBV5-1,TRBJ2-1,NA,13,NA,CASSLGELDEQFF,TGCGCCAGCAGCTTGGGCGAGCTAGATGAGCAGTTCTTC
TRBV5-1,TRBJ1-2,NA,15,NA,CASSPGGAGHYGYTF,TGCGCCAGCAGCCCTGGGGGGGCGGGCCACTATGGCTACACCTTC
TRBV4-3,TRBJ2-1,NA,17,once,CASSPHPTGGEVNEQFF,TGCGCCAGCAGCCCACACCCTACAGGGGGGGAAGTCAATGAGCAGTTCTTC
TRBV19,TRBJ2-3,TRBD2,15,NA,CASSRGSPSTDTQYF,TGTGCCAGTAGCCGCGGGAGTCCCAGCACAGATACGCAGTATTTT
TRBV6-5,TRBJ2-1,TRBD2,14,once,CASRKAGVRDEQFF,TGTGCCAGCAGAAAAGCGGGAGTAAGGGATGAGCAGTTCTTC
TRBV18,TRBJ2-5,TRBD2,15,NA,CASSPPGVAGVPQYF,TGTGCCAGCTCACCACCCGGTGTAGCGGGAGTCCCCCAGTACTTC
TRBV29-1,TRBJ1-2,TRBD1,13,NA,CSVAKTGGDGYTF,TGCAGCGTTGCTAAGACAGGGGGCGACGGCTACACCTTC